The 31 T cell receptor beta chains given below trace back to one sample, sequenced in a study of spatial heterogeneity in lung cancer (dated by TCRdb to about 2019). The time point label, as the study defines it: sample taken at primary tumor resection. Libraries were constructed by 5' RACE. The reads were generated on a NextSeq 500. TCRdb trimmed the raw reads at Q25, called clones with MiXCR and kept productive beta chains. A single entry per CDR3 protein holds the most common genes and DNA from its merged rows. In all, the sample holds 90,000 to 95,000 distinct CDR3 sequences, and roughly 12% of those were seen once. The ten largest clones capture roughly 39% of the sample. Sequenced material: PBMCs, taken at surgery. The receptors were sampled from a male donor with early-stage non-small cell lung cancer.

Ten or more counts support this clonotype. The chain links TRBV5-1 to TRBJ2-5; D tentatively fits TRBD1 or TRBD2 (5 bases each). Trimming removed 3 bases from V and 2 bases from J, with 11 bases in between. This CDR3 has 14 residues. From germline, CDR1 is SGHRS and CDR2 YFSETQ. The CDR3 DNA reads TGCGCCAGCAGCTGGGGAGACAGTCAAGAGACCCAGTACTTC. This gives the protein CASSWGDSQETQYF. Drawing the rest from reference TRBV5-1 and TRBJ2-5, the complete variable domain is KAGVTQTPRYLIKTRGQQVTLSCSPISGHRSVSWYQQTPGQGLQFLFEYFSETQRNKGNFPGRFSGRQFSNSRSEMNVSTLELGDSALYLCASSWGDSQETQYFGPGTRLLVL.

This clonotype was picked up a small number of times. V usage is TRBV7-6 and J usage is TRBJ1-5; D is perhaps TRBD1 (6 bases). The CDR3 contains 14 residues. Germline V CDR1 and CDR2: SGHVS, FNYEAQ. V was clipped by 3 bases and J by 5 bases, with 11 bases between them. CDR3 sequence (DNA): TGTGCCAGCAGCTTGGGGACACGGGATCAGCCCCAGCATTTT. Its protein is CASSLGTRDQPQHF.

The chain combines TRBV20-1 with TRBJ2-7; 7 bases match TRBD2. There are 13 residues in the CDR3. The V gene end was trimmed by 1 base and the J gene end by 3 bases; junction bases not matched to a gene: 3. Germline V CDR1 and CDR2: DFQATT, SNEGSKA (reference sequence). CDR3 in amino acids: CSARGWEGYEQYF. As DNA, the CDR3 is TGCAGTGCTAGAGGATGGGAGGGCTACGAGCAGTACTTC.

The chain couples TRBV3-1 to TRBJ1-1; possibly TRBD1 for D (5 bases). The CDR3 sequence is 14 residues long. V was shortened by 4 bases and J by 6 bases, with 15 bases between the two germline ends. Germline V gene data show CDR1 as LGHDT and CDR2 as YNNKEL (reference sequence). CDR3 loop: CASSPDGGRAEAFF. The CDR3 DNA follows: TGTGCCAGCAGCCCCGATGGGGGGAGGGCTGAAGCTTTCTTT.

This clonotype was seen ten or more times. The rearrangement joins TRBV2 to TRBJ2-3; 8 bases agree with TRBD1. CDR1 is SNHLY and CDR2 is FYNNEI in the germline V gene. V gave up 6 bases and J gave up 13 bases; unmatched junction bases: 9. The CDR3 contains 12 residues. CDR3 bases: TGTGCCAGCAGAGGAGACAGGGGCCAGAAGTATTTT. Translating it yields CASRGDRGQKYF.

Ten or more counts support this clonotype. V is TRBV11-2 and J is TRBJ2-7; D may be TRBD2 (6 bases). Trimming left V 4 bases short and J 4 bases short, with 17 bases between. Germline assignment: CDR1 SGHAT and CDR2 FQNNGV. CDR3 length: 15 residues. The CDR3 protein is CASSSPDGGTYEQYF. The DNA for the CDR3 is TGTGCCAGCAGCTCCCCTGATGGGGGGACTTACGAGCAGTACTTC.

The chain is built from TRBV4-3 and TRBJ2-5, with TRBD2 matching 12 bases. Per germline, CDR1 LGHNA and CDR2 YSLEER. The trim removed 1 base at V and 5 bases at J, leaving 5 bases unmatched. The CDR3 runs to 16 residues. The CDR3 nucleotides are TGCGCCAGCAGCCAAGTGACTAGCGGGGGATCCGAGACCCAGTACTTC. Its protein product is CASSQVTSGGSETQYF.

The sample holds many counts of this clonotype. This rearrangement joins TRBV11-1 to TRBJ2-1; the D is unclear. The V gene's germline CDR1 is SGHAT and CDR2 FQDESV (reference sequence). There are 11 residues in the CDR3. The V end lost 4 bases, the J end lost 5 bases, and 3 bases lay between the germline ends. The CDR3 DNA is TGTGCCAGCAGCTACGACAATGAGCAGTTCTTC. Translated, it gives CASSYDNEQFF.

CDR3 residues: CASSLGGGTHTDTQYF. The CDR3 coding sequence is TGCGCCAGCAGCTTGGGAGGAGGGACCCACACAGATACGCAGTATTTT. The chain couples TRBV5-1 to TRBJ2-3, with TRBD2 as a possible D gene (6 bases). This CDR3 has 16 amino acids. The V and J ends lost 0 bases and 2 bases respectively, with 13 bases between them. Germline CDR1 reads SGHRS; CDR2 reads YFSETQ.

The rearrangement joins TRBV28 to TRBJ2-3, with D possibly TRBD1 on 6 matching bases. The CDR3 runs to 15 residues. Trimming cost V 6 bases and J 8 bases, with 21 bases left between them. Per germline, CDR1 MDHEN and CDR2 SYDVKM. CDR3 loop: CASSATGTAFSTQYF. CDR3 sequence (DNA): TGTGCCAGCAGCGCCACAGGGACCGCTTTTAGTACGCAGTATTTT.

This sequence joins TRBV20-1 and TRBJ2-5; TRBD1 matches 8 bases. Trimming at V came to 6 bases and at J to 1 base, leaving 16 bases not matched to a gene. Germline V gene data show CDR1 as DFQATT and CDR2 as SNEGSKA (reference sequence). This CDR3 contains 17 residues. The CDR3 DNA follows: TGCAGTGCCCTCGGACAGGGCTGGGGCGGACGCCAAGAGACCCAGTACTTC. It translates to CSALGQGWGGRQETQYF.

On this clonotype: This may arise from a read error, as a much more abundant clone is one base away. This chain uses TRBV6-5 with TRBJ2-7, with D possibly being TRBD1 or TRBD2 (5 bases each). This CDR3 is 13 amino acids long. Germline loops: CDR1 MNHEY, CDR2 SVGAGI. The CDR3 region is CASCYSGPSSQYF. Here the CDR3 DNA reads TGTGCCAGCTGTTACTCGGGACCTTCTTCCCAGTACTTC.

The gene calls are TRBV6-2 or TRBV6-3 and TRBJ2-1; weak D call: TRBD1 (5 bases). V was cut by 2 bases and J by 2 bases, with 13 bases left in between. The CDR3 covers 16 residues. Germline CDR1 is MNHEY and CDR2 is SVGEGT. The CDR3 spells CASSYLSGPPYNEQFF. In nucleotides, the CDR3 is TGTGCCAGCAGTTACCTTTCAGGGCCTCCCTACAATGAGCAGTTCTTC.

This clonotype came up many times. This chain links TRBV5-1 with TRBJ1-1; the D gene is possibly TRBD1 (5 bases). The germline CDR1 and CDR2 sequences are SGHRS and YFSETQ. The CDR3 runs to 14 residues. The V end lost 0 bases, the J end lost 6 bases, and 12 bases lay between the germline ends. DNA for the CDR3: TGCGCCAGCAGCTTGGCGTCAGGGAGACCTGAAGCTTTCTTT. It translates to CASSLASGRPEAFF.

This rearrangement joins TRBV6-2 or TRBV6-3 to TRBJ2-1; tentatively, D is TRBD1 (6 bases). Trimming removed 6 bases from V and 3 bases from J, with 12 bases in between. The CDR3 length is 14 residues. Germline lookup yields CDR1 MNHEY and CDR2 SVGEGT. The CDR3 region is CASRKGGSYNEQFF. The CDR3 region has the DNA TGTGCCAGCAGAAAAGGGGGAAGCTACAATGAGCAGTTCTTC.

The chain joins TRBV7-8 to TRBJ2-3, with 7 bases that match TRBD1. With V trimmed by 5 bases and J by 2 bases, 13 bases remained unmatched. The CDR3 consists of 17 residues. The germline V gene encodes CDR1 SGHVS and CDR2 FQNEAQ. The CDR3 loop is CASSLPRQGKDTDTQYF. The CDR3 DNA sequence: TGTGCCAGCAGCCTCCCCCGACAGGGTAAAGACACAGATACGCAGTATTTT. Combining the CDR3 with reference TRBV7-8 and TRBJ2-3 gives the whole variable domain GAGVSQSPRYKVAKRGQDVALRCDPISGHVSLFWYQQALGQGPEFLTYFQNEAQLDKSGLPSDRFFAERPEGSVSTLKIQRTQQEDSAVYLCASSLPRQGKDTDTQYFGPGTRLTVL.

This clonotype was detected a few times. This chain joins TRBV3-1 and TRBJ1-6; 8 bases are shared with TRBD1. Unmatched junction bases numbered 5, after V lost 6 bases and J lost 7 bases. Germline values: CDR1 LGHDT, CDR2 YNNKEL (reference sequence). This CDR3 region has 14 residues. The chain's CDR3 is CASRRGQGNSPLHF. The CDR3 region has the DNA TGTGCCAGCAGGCGAGGACAGGGCAATTCACCCCTCCACTTT.

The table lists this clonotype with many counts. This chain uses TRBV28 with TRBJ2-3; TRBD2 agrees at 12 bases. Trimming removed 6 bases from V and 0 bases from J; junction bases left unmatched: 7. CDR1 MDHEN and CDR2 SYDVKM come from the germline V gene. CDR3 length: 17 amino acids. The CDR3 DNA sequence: TGTGCCAGCAGCCCCAGGACTAGCGGGGCGAGCACAGATACGCAGTATTTT. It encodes CASSPRTSGASTDTQYF.

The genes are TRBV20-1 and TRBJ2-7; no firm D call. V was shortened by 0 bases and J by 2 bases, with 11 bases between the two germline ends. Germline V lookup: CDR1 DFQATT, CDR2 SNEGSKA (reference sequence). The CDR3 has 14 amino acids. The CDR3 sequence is CSARDGSHAYEQYF. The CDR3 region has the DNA TGCAGTGCTAGAGACGGATCCCATGCCTACGAGCAGTACTTC.

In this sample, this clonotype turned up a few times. DNA for the CDR3: TGCAGTGCACGACTAGGGAAGACAGATACGCAGTATTTT. It yields the protein CSARLGKTDTQYF. This chain joins TRBV20-1 and TRBJ2-3, with D perhaps TRBD2 (6 bases). CDR1 and CDR2 from the germline V gene are DFQATT and SNEGSKA (reference sequence). Trimming pared 6 bases from V and 3 bases from J, leaving 13 bases between. The length of the CDR3 is 13 residues.

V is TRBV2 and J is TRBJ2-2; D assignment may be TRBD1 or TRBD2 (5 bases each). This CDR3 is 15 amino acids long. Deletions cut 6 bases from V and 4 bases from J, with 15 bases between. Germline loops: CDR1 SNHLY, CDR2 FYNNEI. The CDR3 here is CASRDRGVSTGELFF. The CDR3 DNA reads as TGTGCCAGCAGGGACCGAGGGGTGAGCACCGGGGAGCTGTTTTTT.

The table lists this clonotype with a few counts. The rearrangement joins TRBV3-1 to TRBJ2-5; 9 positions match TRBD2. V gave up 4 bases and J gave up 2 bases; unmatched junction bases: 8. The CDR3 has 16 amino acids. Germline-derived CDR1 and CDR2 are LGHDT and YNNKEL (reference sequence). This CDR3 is CASSPRLAAMQETQYF. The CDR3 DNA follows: TGTGCCAGCAGCCCAAGACTAGCGGCAATGCAAGAGACCCAGTACTTC.

CDR3 sequence (DNA): TGCAGTGCCACCGCAGTCCTCAAAGCAACTAATGAAAAACTGTTTTTT. Its translation is CSATAVLKATNEKLFF. The genes are TRBV20-1 and TRBJ1-4; D uncertain. The V and J ends lost 6 bases and 0 bases respectively, with 17 bases between them. CDR3 length: 16 amino acids. CDR1 is DFQATT, CDR2 SNEGSKA, per germline (reference sequence).

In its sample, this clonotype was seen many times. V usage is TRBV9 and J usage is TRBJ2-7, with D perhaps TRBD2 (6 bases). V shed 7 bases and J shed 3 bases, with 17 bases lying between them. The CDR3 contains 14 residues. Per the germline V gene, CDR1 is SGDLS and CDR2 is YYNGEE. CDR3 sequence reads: CASAPRGGNYEQYF. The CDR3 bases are TGTGCCAGCGCCCCCCGAGGCGGGAACTACGAGCAGTACTTC.

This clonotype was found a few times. CDR3 amino acids: CASSFGLAGDEQFF. Here the CDR3 DNA reads TGTGCCAGCAGCTTCGGACTAGCGGGAGATGAGCAGTTCTTC. The rearrangement uses TRBV5-6 and TRBJ2-1; 13 bases map to TRBD2. The CDR3 sequence is 14 residues long. Per germline, CDR1 SGHDT and CDR2 YYEEEE. Trimming cost V 2 bases and J 8 bases; bases outside gene matches: 1.

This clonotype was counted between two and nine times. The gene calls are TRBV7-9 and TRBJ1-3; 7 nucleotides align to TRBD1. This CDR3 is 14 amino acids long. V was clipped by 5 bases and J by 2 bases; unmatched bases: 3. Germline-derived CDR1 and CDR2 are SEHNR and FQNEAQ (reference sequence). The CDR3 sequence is CASSTTGPGNTIYF. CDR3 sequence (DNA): TGTGCCAGCAGCACGACAGGGCCTGGAAACACCATATATTTT. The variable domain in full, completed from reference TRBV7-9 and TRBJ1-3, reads DTGVSQNPRHKITKRGQNVTFRCDPISEHNRLYWYRQTLGQGPEFLTYFQNEAQLEKSRLLSDRFSAERPKGSFSTLEIQRTEQGDSAMYLCASSTTGPGNTIYFGEGSWLTVV.

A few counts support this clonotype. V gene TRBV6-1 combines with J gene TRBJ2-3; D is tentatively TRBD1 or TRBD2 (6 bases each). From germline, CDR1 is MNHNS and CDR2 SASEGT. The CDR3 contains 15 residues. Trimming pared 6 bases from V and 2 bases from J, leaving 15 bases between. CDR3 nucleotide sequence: TGTGCCAGCAGGCTCGCAGGGGACTTCACAGATACGCAGTATTTT. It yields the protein CASRLAGDFTDTQYF.

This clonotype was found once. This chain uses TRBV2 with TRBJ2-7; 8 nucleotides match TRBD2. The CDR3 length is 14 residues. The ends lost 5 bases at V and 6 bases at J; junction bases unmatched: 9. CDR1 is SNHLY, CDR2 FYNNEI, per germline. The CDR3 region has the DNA TGTGCCAGCAGTTTCGGGAGGGCCTCCCGCGAGCAGTACTTC. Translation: CASSFGRASREQYF.

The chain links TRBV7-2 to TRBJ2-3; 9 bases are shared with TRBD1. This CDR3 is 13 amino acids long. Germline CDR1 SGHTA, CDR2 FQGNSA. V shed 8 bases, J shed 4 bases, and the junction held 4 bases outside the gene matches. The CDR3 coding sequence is TGTGCCAGCGGGGGACAGGGTTCAGATACGCAGTATTTT. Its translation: CASGGQGSDTQYF.

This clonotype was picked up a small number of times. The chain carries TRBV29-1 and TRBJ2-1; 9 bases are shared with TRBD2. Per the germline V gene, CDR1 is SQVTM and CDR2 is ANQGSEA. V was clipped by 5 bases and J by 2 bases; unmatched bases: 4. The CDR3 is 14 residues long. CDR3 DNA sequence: TGCAGCGTTTCCGCTAGCGGGACCTACAATGAGCAGTTCTTC. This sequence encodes CSVSASGTYNEQFF.

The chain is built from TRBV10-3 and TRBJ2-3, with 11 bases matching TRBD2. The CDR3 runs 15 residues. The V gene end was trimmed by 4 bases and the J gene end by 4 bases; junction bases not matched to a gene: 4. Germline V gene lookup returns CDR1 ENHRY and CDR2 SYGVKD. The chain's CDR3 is CAISAPSGRPDTQYF. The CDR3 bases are TGTGCCATCAGTGCCCCTAGCGGGAGGCCAGATACGCAGTATTTT.